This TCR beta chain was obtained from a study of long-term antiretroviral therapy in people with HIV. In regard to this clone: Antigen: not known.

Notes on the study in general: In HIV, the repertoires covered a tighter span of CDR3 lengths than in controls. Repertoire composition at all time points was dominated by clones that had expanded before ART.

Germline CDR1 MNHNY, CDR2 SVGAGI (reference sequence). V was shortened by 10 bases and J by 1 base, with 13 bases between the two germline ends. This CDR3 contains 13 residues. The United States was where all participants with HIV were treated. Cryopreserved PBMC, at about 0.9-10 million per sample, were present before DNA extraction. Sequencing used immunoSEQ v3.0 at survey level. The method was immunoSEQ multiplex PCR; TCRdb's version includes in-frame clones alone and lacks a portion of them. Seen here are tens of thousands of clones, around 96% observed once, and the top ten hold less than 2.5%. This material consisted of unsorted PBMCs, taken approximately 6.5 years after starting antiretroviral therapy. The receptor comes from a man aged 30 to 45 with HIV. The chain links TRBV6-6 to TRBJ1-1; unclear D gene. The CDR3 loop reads CAIRLTGNTEAFF. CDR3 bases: TGTGCCATCCGGTTGACGGGGAACACTGAAGCTTTCTTT.